This passage covers 22 T cell receptor beta chains from one sample sequenced in a study of control samples from healthy donors and cancer patients. TCRdb keeps only in-frame clones here, not all; method: immunoSEQ multiplex PCR. The sample yields approximately 100,000 clones, roughly 84% seen once. Sequencing was done on a sample of blood. The source is a woman between 35 and 50 years old in good health.

The rearrangement joins TRBV2 to TRBJ1-2; 7 bases match TRBD1. This CDR3 has 12 residues. Germline CDR1 and CDR2: SNHLY and FYNNEI. V shed 6 bases and J 8 bases; nucleotides not matched to a gene: 6. CDR3 protein: CASRLTGRGYTF. The CDR3 DNA reads TGTGCCAGCAGGCTGACAGGGAGGGGCTACACCTTC.

CDR3 protein: CASSEIVQPQHF. CDR3 in DNA: TGTGCCAGCAGTGAAATAGTCCAGCCCCAGCATTTT. The rearrangement links TRBV6-1 to TRBJ1-5; D uncertain. There are 12 residues in the CDR3. V shed 2 bases and J shed 7 bases, with 6 bases lying between them. Looked up from germline, CDR1 is MNHNS and CDR2 is SASEGT.

This clone occurred a few times. This sequence joins TRBV5-1 and TRBJ1-1; D gene unclear. CDR3 size: 13 residues. V was shortened by 7 bases and J by 3 bases, with 13 bases between the two germline ends. CDR1 is SGHRS and CDR2 is YFSETQ in the germline V gene. CDR3 amino acids: CASYYSADTEAFF. CDR3 bases: TGCGCCAGCTACTACTCGGCGGACACTGAAGCTTTCTTT.

Remarks on this clone: Different DNA sequences within this sample yield the same CDR3. This chain connects TRBV5-1 to TRBJ1-3, with unresolved D. The CDR3 totals 14 residues. The V end lost 2 bases, the J end lost 0 bases, and 6 bases lay between the germline ends. Per germline, CDR1 SGHRS and CDR2 YFSETQ. In DNA, the CDR3 is TGCGCCAGCAGCTTAGGTGTCTCTGGAAACACCATATATTTT. Amino acids: CASSLGVSGNTIYF.

The chain links TRBV27 to TRBJ2-3, with a weak D call TRBD1 (6 bases). CDR3 length equals 15 residues. Between the trimmed V and J ends, which lost 2 bases and 2 bases, there was a span of 11 bases. CDR1 is MNHEY and CDR2 is SMNVEV in the germline V gene (reference sequence). The chain's CDR3 is CASSLIRQDTDTQYF. The CDR3 nucleotides are TGTGCCAGCAGTTTAATTCGACAGGACACAGATACGCAGTATTTT.

The CDR3 loop reads CATSDAYTSTYNEQFF. The CDR3 DNA sequence: TGTGCCACCAGTGACGCGTACACCTCCACCTACAATGAGCAGTTCTTC. The chain links TRBV24-1 to TRBJ2-1; D gene uncertain. From germline, CDR1 is KGHDR and CDR2 SFDVKD. V shed 4 bases and J shed 2 bases, with 14 bases lying between them. CDR3 length equals 16 residues.

The rearrangement links TRBV12-3 or TRBV12-4 to TRBJ1-1; no firm D call. The CDR3 loop spans 12 amino acids. V was pared by 5 bases and J by 0 bases, with 4 bases between. CDR3 loop: CASSQMNTEAFF. The CDR3 DNA reads TGTGCCAGCAGTCAGATGAACACTGAAGCTTTCTTT.

The chain combines TRBV6-5 with TRBJ1-2; TRBD1 aligns across 7 bases. There are 14 residues in the CDR3. Germline CDR1 is MNHEY and CDR2 is SVGAGI. V shed 5 bases, J shed 4 bases, and the junction held 7 bases outside the gene matches. CDR3 residues: CASSHGQASYGYTF. For the CDR3, the DNA is TGTGCCAGCAGTCACGGACAGGCTTCCTATGGCTACACCTTC.

The rearrangement links TRBV24-1 to TRBJ2-3; TRBD2 agrees at 9 bases. With 3 bases clipped from V and 0 bases from J, the junction kept 9 bases outside the gene matches. This CDR3 spans 18 amino acids. Germline values: CDR1 KGHDR, CDR2 SFDVKD. The CDR3 region is CATSDGPTSGYSTDTQYF. In nucleotides, the CDR3 is TGTGCCACCAGTGATGGCCCTACTAGCGGGTACAGCACAGATACGCAGTATTTT.

V is TRBV6-6 and J is TRBJ1-2; TRBD1 agrees at 8 bases. CDR3 size: 13 residues. Germline V gene sequence: CDR1 MNHNY, CDR2 SVGAGI (reference sequence). V shed 6 bases and J 4 bases; nucleotides not matched to a gene: 4. The CDR3 reads CASRDRVPYGYTF. The DNA for the CDR3 is TGTGCCAGCAGGGACAGGGTCCCCTATGGCTACACCTTC.

The chain joins TRBV7-2 to TRBJ2-7; no definite D call. The CDR3 length is 13 residues. V dropped 3 bases and J dropped 0 bases, with 6 bases sitting between them. Germline V lookup: CDR1 SGHTA, CDR2 FQGNSA. Written as DNA, the CDR3 is TGTGCCAGCAGCTTCAGTACCTCCTACGAGCAGTACTTC. Translated: CASSFSTSYEQYF.

In its sample, this clone was seen once. J is TRBJ1-1 and V is TRBV2, with D maybe TRBD1 (6 bases). V was clipped by 2 bases and J by 0 bases, with 10 bases between them. The CDR3 is made up of 15 amino acids. Germline V gives CDR1 SNHLY, CDR2 FYNNEI. The CDR3 protein is CASSEQGMLNTEAFF. DNA for the CDR3: TGTGCCAGCAGTGAACAGGGGATGTTGAACACTGAAGCTTTCTTT.

This clone showed up just a few times. The gene calls are TRBV1 and TRBJ2-4; no check of the table's D call, TRBD2, against the DNA was made. TRBV1 is a pseudogene locus. The CDR3 loop spans 18 amino acids. The CDR3 bases are TGCACCAGCAGCCAAGACTCGGGGTTCCTTGATGCCAAAAACATTCAGTACTTC. This gives the protein CTSSQDSGFLDAKNIQYF.

The chain has TRBV10-3 and TRBJ1-5, with D tentatively TRBD1 (5 bases). Germline-derived CDR1 and CDR2 are ENHRY and SYGVKD. The CDR3 contains 15 residues. The ends were cut back, 4 bases at V and 0 bases at J, with 10 bases in the middle. In DNA form, the CDR3 reads TGTGCCATCAGTGGTGGGGGGGATAGCAATCAGCCCCAGCATTTT. Encoded protein: CAISGGGDSNQPQHF.

This clone was counted only a few times. J is TRBJ1-2 and V is TRBV4-2, with D possibly matching TRBD1 (5 bases). Germline V lookup: CDR1 LGHNA, CDR2 YNFKEQ. CDR3 size: 17 residues. Trimming took off 2 bases at V and 0 bases at J, with 16 bases between the two ends. The CDR3 nucleotides read TGTGCCAGCAGCCAAAATAAAATGTACAGGTCTAACTATGGCTACACCTTC. It specifies CASSQNKMYRSNYGYTF.

The gene calls are TRBV9 and TRBJ1-6; 9 bases are a match to TRBD1. CDR3 size: 14 residues. Germline trimming cut 7 bases from V and 7 bases from J; bases unmatched to any gene: 6. CDR1 is SGDLS and CDR2 is YYNGEE in the germline V gene. The CDR3 reads CASGQGRRNSPLHF. CDR3 nucleotides: TGTGCCAGCGGACAGGGGAGGAGAAATTCACCCCTCCACTTT.

The rearrangement links TRBV7-8 to TRBJ1-1; maybe TRBD1 (5 bases). The length of the CDR3 is 15 residues. Germline CDR1 SGHVS, CDR2 FQNEAQ. The V and J ends lost 5 bases and 4 bases respectively, with 17 bases between them. As DNA, the CDR3 is TGTGCCAGCAGCCGACAGTTTCCGTCGAGCACTGAAGCTTTCTTT. This sequence encodes CASSRQFPSSTEAFF.

The J gene is TRBJ2-4, the V gene TRBV2, with D perhaps TRBD1 (5 bases). The germline CDR1 and CDR2 sequences are SNHLY and FYNNEI. Trimming stripped 6 bases from V and 14 bases from J, with 17 bases between. This CDR3 contains 12 residues. As DNA, the CDR3 is TGTGCCAGCAGAGGACAAACCGAAAAGAAGTACTTC. Translating gives CASRGQTEKKYF.

This clone was found a few times. The chain combines TRBV6-2 or TRBV6-3 with TRBJ2-5, with D unresolved. Germline values: CDR1 MNHEY, CDR2 SVGEGT. This CDR3 contains 15 residues. Trimming stripped 4 bases from V and 2 bases from J, with 14 bases between. The chain's CDR3 is CASSSLAAPQETQYF. The CDR3 DNA sequence: TGTGCCAGCAGTTCTCTGGCCGCGCCGCAAGAGACCCAGTACTTC.

This chain uses TRBV28 with TRBJ1-2, with 11 nucleotides matching TRBD1. This CDR3 is 12 amino acids long. CDR1 and CDR2 from the germline V gene are MDHEN and SYDVKM. V lost 8 bases and J lost 5; bases outside the gene matches: 1. CDR3 in amino acids: CASGQGAYGYTF. The CDR3, as DNA: TGTGCCAGCGGACAGGGGGCGTATGGCTACACCTTC.

The rearrangement uses TRBV6-2 or TRBV6-3 and TRBJ1-2; TRBD1 aligns across 8 bases. Germline loops: CDR1 MNHEY, CDR2 SVGEGT. Trimming removed 1 base from V and 4 bases from J; junction bases left unmatched: 2. This CDR3 is built from 14 residues. The CDR3 DNA reads as TGTGCCAGCAGTTACTTGACAGGGGCCTATGGCTACACCTTC. Amino acid sequence: CASSYLTGAYGYTF.

The genes are TRBV5-8 and TRBJ1-3; D ambiguous. The V gene lost 2 bases and the J gene lost 1 base, with 7 bases spanning the gap. This CDR3 contains 14 residues. Germline V lookup: CDR1 SGHTS, CDR2 YDEGEE. This CDR3 is CASSFSGSGNTIYF. As DNA, the CDR3 is TGTGCCAGCAGCTTCTCAGGTTCTGGAAACACCATATATTTT.